A selection of T cell receptor beta chains follows, all from one sample in a study of shared clonotypes between healthy human individuals. This table comes from immunoSEQ multiplex PCR, and its TCRdb copy is limited to in-frame clones, with some not included. The sample holds about 700,000 clones, just over 90% seen once. The sample was naive CD8+ T cells sorted from blood. Receptors originate from a man aged 30 to 45 in good health. Both conserved end residues are part of each CDR3. Each record gives: V gene, J gene, CDR3 protein.

V: TRBV2; J: TRBJ1-2; CDR3: CASSEDILRGTGNYGYTF
V: TRBV13; J: TRBJ2-1; CDR3: CASSLDPANEQFF
V: TRBV19; J: TRBJ2-7; CDR3: CASSLGQGEIYEQYF
V: TRBV7-2; J: TRBJ2-7; CDR3: CASSSSSYEQYF
V: TRBV27; J: TRBJ1-5; CDR3: CASSLETPPTGDQPQHF
V: TRBV7-9; J: TRBJ2-7; CDR3: CASSLGQPYEQYF
V: TRBV9; J: TRBJ2-7; CDR3: CASSGGSQGSSLYEQYF
V: TRBV11-2; J: TRBJ2-7; CDR3: CASSSTKYEQYF
V: TRBV19; J: TRBJ2-1; CDR3: CASSIVGTGGRSLYNEQFF
V: TRBV10-3; J: TRBJ2-7; CDR3: CAISESAGEVNEQYF
V: TRBV5-4; J: TRBJ2-1; CDR3: CASSAGLAGIAYNEQFF
V: TRBV18; J: TRBJ2-1; CDR3: CASSNPPMQDGTIGQFF
V: TRBV7-8; J: TRBJ2-7; CDR3: CASSLDRPSYEQYF
V: TRBV7-9; J: TRBJ2-7; CDR3: CASSLGTEYEQYF
V: TRBV19; J: TRBJ1-1; CDR3: CASAMNTEAFF
V: TRBV7-8; J: TRBJ2-1; CDR3: CASSLNTYNEQFF
V: TRBV5-6; J: TRBJ2-1; CDR3: CASSLQRGELF
V: TRBV6-5; J: TRBJ2-7; CDR3: CASSYEPRGPYEQYF
V: TRBV13; J: TRBJ2-7; CDR3: CASSLSDRHEQYF
V: TRBV4-1; J: TRBJ2-2; CDR3: CASSPSRGDTGELFF
V: TRBV4-1; J: TRBJ2-7; CDR3: CASSQERTSGREQYF
V: TRBV7-9; J: TRBJ2-1; CDR3: CASSLLSARSSYNEQFF
V: TRBV7-2; J: TRBJ2-7; CDR3: CASSLVDGASYEQYF
V: TRBV2; J: TRBJ2-7; CDR3: CASRTGTGARVSSYEQYF